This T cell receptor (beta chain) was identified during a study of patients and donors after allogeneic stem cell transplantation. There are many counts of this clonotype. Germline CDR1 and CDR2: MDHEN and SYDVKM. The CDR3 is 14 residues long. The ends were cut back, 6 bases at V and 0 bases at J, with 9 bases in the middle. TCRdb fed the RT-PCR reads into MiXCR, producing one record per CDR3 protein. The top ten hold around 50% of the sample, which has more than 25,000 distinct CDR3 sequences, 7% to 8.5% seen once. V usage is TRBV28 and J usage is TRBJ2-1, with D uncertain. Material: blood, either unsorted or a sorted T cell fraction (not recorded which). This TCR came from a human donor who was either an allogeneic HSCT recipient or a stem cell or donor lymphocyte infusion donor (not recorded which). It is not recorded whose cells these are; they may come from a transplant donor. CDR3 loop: CASSPPGSYNEQFF. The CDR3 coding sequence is TGTGCCAGCAGCCCCCCGGGCTCCTACAATGAGCAGTTCTTC. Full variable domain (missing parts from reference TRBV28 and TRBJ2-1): DVKVTQSSRYLVKRTGEKVFLECVQDMDHENMFWYRQDPGLGLRLIYFSYDVKMKEKGDIPEGYSVSREKKERFSLILESASTNQTSMYLCASSPPGSYNEQFFGPGTRLTVL.